The rows below give T cell receptor beta chains drawn from one sample of a study of blood T cell repertoires in COVID-19. Assay used: immunoSEQ multiplex PCR; TCRdb lists only in-frame clones, some missing. The sample yields 28,000 or so clones, roughly nine tenths seen once. Sequencing input: peripheral blood. Receptors originate from a human donor with active COVID-19. The donor label of this sample is uncertain. Each CDR3 is given with its conserved first and last residue. Fields, in order: D gene, J gene, V gene, clone size, CDR3 length, CDR3 protein, CDR3 DNA. D genes are given only for firm matches. Size is stated for part of the rows, as once, few or many counts, or as a class when the clone is expanded.

D gene: TRBD1
J gene: TRBJ2-4
V gene: TRBV3-1/TRBV3-2
clone size: NA
CDR3 length: 16
CDR3 protein: CASSRTGGAAKNIQYF
CDR3 DNA: TGTGCCAGCAGCCGAACAGGGGGCGCCGCCAAAAACATTCAGTACTTC

D gene: TRBD1
J gene: TRBJ1-2
V gene: TRBV7-8
clone size: NA
CDR3 length: 13
CDR3 protein: CASSLRDRSSYTF
CDR3 DNA: TGTGCCAGCAGCTTACGGGACAGAAGTAGCTACACCTTC

D gene: TRBD1
J gene: TRBJ2-7
V gene: TRBV6-5
clone size: NA
CDR3 length: 14
CDR3 protein: CASSRDRGRYEQYF
CDR3 DNA: TGTGCCAGCAGCCGGGACAGGGGTAGGTACGAGCAGTACTTC

D gene: NA
J gene: TRBJ2-3
V gene: TRBV6-1
clone size: NA
CDR3 length: 14
CDR3 protein: CASSEGLNTDTQYF
CDR3 DNA: TGTGCCAGCAGTGAGGGGCTTAACACAGATACGCAGTATTTT

D gene: TRBD2
J gene: TRBJ2-1
V gene: TRBV6-6
clone size: once
CDR3 length: 17
CDR3 protein: CASSLRTSGSFYNEQFF
CDR3 DNA: TGTGCCAGCAGTCTACGGACTAGCGGGAGTTTTTACAATGAGCAGTTCTTC

D gene: NA
J gene: TRBJ2-3
V gene: TRBV10-3
clone size: NA
CDR3 length: 16
CDR3 protein: CAISESPILSTDTQYF
CDR3 DNA: TGTGCCATCAGTGAGTCCCCAATCCTAAGCACAGATACGCAGTATTTT

D gene: NA
J gene: TRBJ1-1
V gene: TRBV28
clone size: NA
CDR3 length: 15
CDR3 protein: CASRYPQGGYTEAFF
CDR3 DNA: TGTGCCAGCAGATACCCTCAGGGTGGGTACACTGAAGCTTTCTTT

D gene: NA
J gene: TRBJ2-3
V gene: TRBV28
clone size: NA
CDR3 length: 14
CDR3 protein: CASSMRRGLNTQYF
CDR3 DNA: TGTGCCAGCAGCATGAGACGGGGGTTGAATACGCAGTATTTT

D gene: TRBD2
J gene: TRBJ2-1
V gene: TRBV6-1
clone size: NA
CDR3 length: 15
CDR3 protein: CASSEVGLAANEQFF
CDR3 DNA: TGTGCCAGCAGTGAAGTGGGACTAGCGGCCAATGAGCAGTTCTTC

D gene: TRBD1
J gene: TRBJ1-5
V gene: TRBV28
clone size: NA
CDR3 length: 15
CDR3 protein: CASSPRQGGYQPQHF
CDR3 DNA: TGTGCCAGCAGTCCCCGACAGGGGGGATATCAGCCCCAGCATTTT

D gene: NA
J gene: TRBJ1-6
V gene: TRBV4-3
clone size: once
CDR3 length: 17
CDR3 protein: CASSQDWAGRNNSPLHF
CDR3 DNA: TGCGCCAGCAGCCAAGATTGGGCGGGACGGAATAATTCACCCCTCCACTTT

D gene: NA
J gene: TRBJ2-1
V gene: TRBV6-5
clone size: NA
CDR3 length: 11
CDR3 protein: CASSPGLEQFF
CDR3 DNA: TGTGCCAGCAGTCCAGGACTCGAGCAGTTCTTC

D gene: NA
J gene: TRBJ1-1
V gene: TRBV3-1/TRBV3-2
clone size: NA
CDR3 length: 14
CDR3 protein: CASSRVRAEAEAFF
CDR3 DNA: TGTGCCAGCAGCCGCGTCAGGGCTGAAGCTGAAGCTTTCTTT

D gene: TRBD1
J gene: TRBJ1-2
V gene: TRBV6-6
clone size: NA
CDR3 length: 14
CDR3 protein: CASSYNRGEGGYTF
CDR3 DNA: TGTGCCAGCAGTTACAACAGGGGAGAAGGTGGCTACACCTTC

D gene: NA
J gene: TRBJ2-1
V gene: TRBV21-1
clone size: NA
CDR3 length: 17
CDR3 protein: CASSKGSADSSYNEQFF
CDR3 DNA: TGTGCCAGCAGCAAAGGTTCCGCGGACAGCTCCTACAATGAGCAGTTCTTC

D gene: TRBD1
J gene: TRBJ2-7
V gene: TRBV5-1
clone size: NA
CDR3 length: 15
CDR3 protein: CASSFATGEMREQYF
CDR3 DNA: TGCGCCAGCAGCTTCGCGACAGGGGAAATGCGCGAGCAGTACTTC

D gene: NA
J gene: TRBJ2-7
V gene: TRBV6-4
clone size: NA
CDR3 length: 14
CDR3 protein: CASNEGTGRYEQYF
CDR3 DNA: TGTGCCAGCAACGAAGGGACTGGCCGTTACGAGCAGTACTTC

D gene: NA
J gene: TRBJ2-5
V gene: TRBV5-1
clone size: NA
CDR3 length: 14
CDR3 protein: CASSSAPRSETQYF
CDR3 DNA: TGCGCCAGCAGCTCGGCTCCTAGAAGCGAGACCCAGTACTTC

D gene: NA
J gene: TRBJ1-6
V gene: TRBV28
clone size: NA
CDR3 length: 15
CDR3 protein: CASTPRDPFNSPLHF
CDR3 DNA: TGTGCCAGCACCCCCAGGGATCCTTTCAATTCACCCCTCCACTTT

D gene: NA
J gene: TRBJ2-3
V gene: TRBV7-3
clone size: NA
CDR3 length: 12
CDR3 protein: CASSLSGDTQYF
CDR3 DNA: TGTGCCAGCAGCTTAAGCGGGGATACGCAGTATTTT

D gene: TRBD2
J gene: TRBJ2-1
V gene: TRBV5-4
clone size: NA
CDR3 length: 19
CDR3 protein: CASSLEGGLAGGPGNEQFF
CDR3 DNA: TGTGCCAGCAGCTTGGAAGGGGGACTAGCGGGAGGGCCGGGCAATGAGCAGTTCTTC

D gene: NA
J gene: TRBJ2-2
V gene: TRBV7-3
clone size: NA
CDR3 length: 14
CDR3 protein: CASSPQSLAGELFF
CDR3 DNA: TGTGCCAGCAGCCCTCAGTCTCTTGCCGGGGAGCTGTTTTTT